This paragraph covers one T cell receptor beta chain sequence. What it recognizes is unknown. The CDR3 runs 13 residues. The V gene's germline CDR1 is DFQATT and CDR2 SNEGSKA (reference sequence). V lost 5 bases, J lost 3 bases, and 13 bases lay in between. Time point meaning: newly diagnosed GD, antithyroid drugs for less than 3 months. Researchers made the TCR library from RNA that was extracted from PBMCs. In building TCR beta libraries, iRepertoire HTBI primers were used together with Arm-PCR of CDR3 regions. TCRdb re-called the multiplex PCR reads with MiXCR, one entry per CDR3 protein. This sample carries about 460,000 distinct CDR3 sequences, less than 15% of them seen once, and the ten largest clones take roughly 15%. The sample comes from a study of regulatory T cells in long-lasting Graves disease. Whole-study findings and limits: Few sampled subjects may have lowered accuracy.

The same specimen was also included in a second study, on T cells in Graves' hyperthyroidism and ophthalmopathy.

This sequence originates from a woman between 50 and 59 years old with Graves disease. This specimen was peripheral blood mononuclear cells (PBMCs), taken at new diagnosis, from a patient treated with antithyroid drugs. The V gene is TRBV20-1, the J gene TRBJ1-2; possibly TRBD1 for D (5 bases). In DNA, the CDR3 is TGCAGTGCTGGGGCCCGGGACCACTATGGCTACACCTTC. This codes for CSAGARDHYGYTF.